The 32 T cell receptor beta chains below were found in one sample sequenced in a study of regulatory T cells in long-lasting Graves disease. Sequencing libraries for TCR beta were prepared with iRepertoire HTBI primers and Arm-PCR of CDR3 regions. TCRdb analysed the multiplex PCR reads with MiXCR anew, one entry per CDR3 protein. The repertoire includes roughly 300,000 distinct CDR3 sequences, 20% to 25% of them detected once, and 56% sits in the top ten. Time point reported: persistent/refractory GD, antithyroid drugs over 5 years with positive TRAb. The TCR library was prepared using RNA isolated from PBMCs. The material sequenced was peripheral blood mononuclear cells (PBMCs), taken when the disease was refractory, from a patient treated with antithyroid drugs. These receptors came from a female donor with Graves disease.

Of note for this clonotype: A read error is possible here, since a much larger clone lies one base away. This CDR3 fails to terminate in the conserved phenylalanine or tryptophan, so it likely reflects a read error. The rearrangement links TRBV3-1 to TRBJ1-1; 7 bases are a match to TRBD1. V was pared by 0 bases and J by 4 bases, with 5 bases of the junction left unmatched. Germline lookup yields CDR1 LGHDT and CDR2 YNNKEL (reference sequence). The CDR3 is 15 amino acids. The CDR3 is CASSQEKGASTEAFS. Here the CDR3 DNA reads TGTGCCAGCAGCCAAGAAAAGGGGGCGAGCACTGAAGCTTTCTCT.

This clonotype was recorded once. V usage is TRBV6-2 or TRBV6-3 and J usage is TRBJ2-2; D ambiguous. CDR3 length: 11 residues. The V gene lost 7 bases and the J gene lost 6 bases, with 6 bases spanning the gap. Looked up from germline, CDR1 is MNHEY and CDR2 is SVGEGT. This chain's CDR3 is CASTSPGELFF. The CDR3 region has the DNA TGTGCCAGCACCTCCCCCGGGGAGCTGTTTTTT.

This clonotype was found a few times. This chain joins TRBV7-8 and TRBJ2-5; TRBD2 aligns across 7 bases. Unmatched junction bases numbered 10, after V lost 4 bases and J lost 5 bases. CDR1 and CDR2 from the germline V gene are SGHVS and FQNEAQ. The CDR3 runs 15 residues. The CDR3 DNA reads as TGTGCCAGCAGCTCAGAGGTTCTGCGGGGGGAGACCCAGTACTTC. This translates into CASSSEVLRGETQYF.

This clonotype was picked up many times. The V call is TRBV7-9, the J call TRBJ1-2; unclear D gene. This CDR3 has 12 residues. From germline, CDR1 is SEHNR and CDR2 FQNEAQ (reference sequence). Trimming stripped 3 bases from V and 8 bases from J, with 10 bases between. As DNA, the CDR3 is TGTGCCAGCAGCTTTTCTTCCAGGGGCTACACCTTC. This codes for CASSFSSRGYTF. Full variable domain (outside the CDR3, taken from reference TRBV7-9 and TRBJ1-2): DTGVSQNPRHKITKRGQNVTFRCDPISEHNRLYWYRQTLGQGPEFLTYFQNEAQLEKSRLLSDRFSAERPKGSFSTLEIQRTEQGDSAMYLCASSFSSRGYTFGSGTRLTVV.

The rearrangement links TRBV7-2 to TRBJ2-2, with TRBD2 identical over 12 bases. The CDR3 has 20 residues. In germline, CDR1 is SGHTA, CDR2 FQGNSA. Trimming removed 5 bases from V and 4 bases from J; junction bases left unmatched: 17. The CDR3 sequence is CASSKPKTRLAGESTGELFF. CDR3 coding DNA: TGTGCCAGCAGCAAACCCAAAACAAGACTAGCGGGAGAATCCACCGGGGAGCTGTTTTTT.

This clonotype was found a few times. V gene TRBV20-1 combines with J gene TRBJ1-5, with a weak D call TRBD1 (5 bases). Germline V gene data show CDR1 as DFQATT and CDR2 as SNEGSKA (reference sequence). The germline V and J ends were trimmed by 4 bases and 6 bases, with 16 bases remaining between them. This CDR3 region has 14 residues. Here the CDR3 reads CSAIPSFQGQPQHF. In nucleotides, the CDR3 is TGCAGTGCTATTCCATCGTTTCAGGGTCAGCCCCAGCATTTT.

The chain employs TRBV20-1 and TRBJ2-7; D is perhaps TRBD1 (6 bases). Germline V lookup: CDR1 DFQATT, CDR2 SNEGSKA (reference sequence). V was trimmed by 6 bases and J by 4 bases, leaving 22 bases between them. This CDR3 has 15 amino acids. In DNA, the CDR3 is TGCAGTGCGCACGGACCCGGGGACATAAATTACGAGCAGTACTTC. It codes for CSAHGPGDINYEQYF.

This clonotype was recorded only once. This chain uses TRBV3-2 with TRBJ2-3; the table's D gene call, TRBD1, was not cross checked with the DNA. TRBV3-2 has pseudogene status. The CDR3 covers 15 residues. CDR3 nucleotide sequence: TGTGCCAGCAGCCAAGATTGGCCCGGGCCAGATACGCAGTATTTT. Protein sequence: CASSQDWPGPDTQYF.

The sample holds many counts of this clonotype. The rearrangement uses TRBV12-3 or TRBV12-4 and TRBJ2-7; 13 bases agree with TRBD2. V trimming: 6 bases; J trimming: 3 bases; junction bases outside the gene matches: 8. The CDR3 runs to 16 residues. CDR3 region: CASRDTSGRGFYEQYF. CDR3 DNA: TGTGCCAGCAGAGATACTAGCGGGAGGGGATTCTACGAGCAGTACTTC.

Turning to this clonotype: A junction boundary mismatches the germline segment, possibly from a read error. The chain uses TRBV7-2 and TRBJ2-7, with a possible D match to TRBD1 (5 bases). The CDR3 loop spans 16 amino acids. Germline V CDR1 and CDR2: SGHTA, FQGNSA. The CDR3 here is CASSQGYPAGPYEQYF. The CDR3, as DNA: TGCGCCAGCAGCCAAGGGTACCCCGCAGGGCCCTACGAGCAGTACTTC.

A word on this clonotype: A much larger clone lies a single base off, so this may be a read error. The chain carries TRBV7-2 and TRBJ1-4; D perhaps matches TRBD1 (5 bases). The V gene's germline CDR1 is SGHTA and CDR2 FQGNSA. The CDR3 has 12 amino acids. For the CDR3, the DNA is TGTGCCAGCACCCGACAGAATGGAAAACTGTTTTTT. Amino acid sequence: CASTRQNGKLFF.

The sample holds a few counts of this clonotype. The chain is built from TRBV19 and TRBJ1-4, with D possibly TRBD1 on 5 matching bases. V was clipped by 3 bases and J by 6 bases, with 11 bases between them. Germline CDR1 LNHDA, CDR2 SQIVND (reference sequence). The CDR3 contains 14 residues. CDR3 sequence (DNA): TGTGCCAGTAGTATGGGGCAAGGCGATGAAAAACTGTTTTTT. It codes for CASSMGQGDEKLFF.

This clonotype was counted between two and nine times. The V and J genes are TRBV28 and TRBJ2-1, with TRBD1 matching over 9 bases. J gave up 2 bases and V 4 bases, and 3 bases lay outside the gene matches. Germline V lookup: CDR1 MDHEN, CDR2 SYDVKM. This CDR3 contains 15 residues. The CDR3 DNA reads TGTGCCAGCAGTTACCGGGACAGGGCCTACAATGAGCAGTTCTTC. Protein: CASSYRDRAYNEQFF.

This rearrangement joins TRBV6-1 to TRBJ2-7; no clear D gene. This CDR3 has 13 residues. Germline V gene data show CDR1 as MNHNS and CDR2 as SASEGT. V dropped 7 bases and J dropped 4 bases, with 14 bases sitting between them. The CDR3 bases are TGTGCCAGCACCTCCTACCATGGGTACGAGCAGTACTTC. This sequence encodes CASTSYHGYEQYF.

This clonotype was seen repeatedly, ten times or more. The chain combines TRBV7-8 with TRBJ2-7; TRBD2 matches 9 bases. V lost 5 bases to trimming and J lost 4 bases; unmatched junction nucleotides: 9. The CDR3 contains 15 residues. Germline V lookup: CDR1 SGHVS, CDR2 FQNEAQ. The CDR3 coding sequence is TGTGCCAGCAGCCCCTTTAGCGGGAGTAGTTACGAGCAGTACTTC. This encodes CASSPFSGSSYEQYF.

This clonotype was counted only a few times. The chain couples TRBV5-5 to TRBJ1-1; D remains ambiguous. CDR1 and CDR2 (germline): SGHKS, YYEKEE (reference sequence). The CDR3 runs 16 residues. V gave up 2 bases and J gave up 1 base, with 15 bases separating them. The CDR3 DNA sequence: TGTGCCAGCAGCTTCGTGGAGGGTCAAGGGAACACTGAAGCTTTCTTT. Encoded protein: CASSFVEGQGNTEAFF. Full variable domain (outside the CDR3, taken from reference TRBV5-5 and TRBJ1-1): DAGVTQSPTHLIKTRGQQVTLRCSPISGHKSVSWYQQVLGQGPQFIFQYYEKEERGRGNFPDRFSARQFPNYSSELNVNALLLGDSALYLCASSFVEGQGNTEAFFGQGTRLTVV.

The J gene is TRBJ1-1, the V gene TRBV18, with D hard to call. Germline lookup yields CDR1 KGHSH and CDR2 LQKENI. Trimming left V 2 bases short and J 3 bases short, with 13 bases between. The CDR3 is 15 residues long. The CDR3 coding sequence is TGTGCCAGCTCACCAAGGGCGGTCGGGGACACTGAAGCTTTCTTT. It is translated as CASSPRAVGDTEAFF.

This clonotype was seen repeatedly, ten times or more. CDR3 bases: TGTGCCAGCAGCCAAGTAAGCGGGGTAGGCTACACCTTC. It translates to CASSQVSGVGYTF. This chain connects TRBV3-1 to TRBJ1-2; D gene uncertain. V was clipped by 1 base and J by 8 bases, with 11 bases between them. Germline V gene lookup returns CDR1 LGHDT and CDR2 YNNKEL (reference sequence). The CDR3 is made up of 13 amino acids.

A note on this clonotype: With a much larger clone just one base away, this may be a read error. The V gene is TRBV7-8, the J gene TRBJ2-6; 12 bases are a match to TRBD2. Germline V CDR1 and CDR2: SGHVS, FQNEAQ. The CDR3 is made up of 17 amino acids. The CDR3 region has the DNA TGTGCCAGCAGCTTCCGACTAGCGGGAGCTGGGGCCAACGTCCCGACTTTC. Protein: CASSFRLAGAGANVPTF.

V usage is TRBV30 and J usage is TRBJ2-2; TRBD2 might be the D (5 bases). Trimming cost V 0 bases and J 8 bases, with 10 bases left between them. Germline loops: CDR1 GTSNPN, CDR2 SVGIG (reference sequence). The CDR3 contains 13 residues. The CDR3 loop is CAWSVLVAGELFF. CDR3 DNA: TGTGCCTGGAGTGTACTAGTCGCGGGGGAGCTGTTTTTT.

This clonotype was detected many times. The gene calls are TRBV7-9 and TRBJ2-7; 8 bases fit TRBD2. Trimming at V came to 4 bases and at J to 5 bases, leaving 19 bases not matched to a gene. The germline CDR1 and CDR2 sequences are SEHNR and FQNEAQ (reference sequence). The length of the CDR3 is 18 residues. For the CDR3, the DNA is TGTGCCAGCAGCTCCACCAACCCTTTAAGCGGGAGTATCGACGAGCAGTACTTC. It specifies CASSSTNPLSGSIDEQYF.

This clonotype has a count of ten or more. The chain links TRBV7-3 to TRBJ2-5, with a possible D match to TRBD1 (6 bases). Trimming cost V 2 bases and J 5 bases, with 12 bases left between them. The CDR3 has 14 residues. CDR1 SGHTA and CDR2 FQGTGA come from the germline V gene. The CDR3 nucleotides read TGTGCCAGCAGCTTACAGGGGCTCGGTGAGACCCAGTACTTC. The encoded protein is CASSLQGLGETQYF.

This clonotype was picked up a small number of times. This chain connects TRBV30 to TRBJ1-6; TRBD1 is a possible D gene (6 bases). From germline, CDR1 is GTSNPN and CDR2 SVGIG (reference sequence). V was shortened by 0 bases and J by 6 bases, with 12 bases between the two germline ends. The CDR3 consists of 15 residues. DNA for the CDR3: TGTGCCTGGAGTGTAGGGTCAGGGGCTAATTCACCCCTCCACTTT. Its translation is CAWSVGSGANSPLHF.

The V gene is TRBV10-3, the J gene TRBJ1-1; D is perhaps TRBD1 (6 bases). This CDR3 has 14 amino acids. V lost 3 bases, J lost 0 bases, and 8 bases lay in between. CDR1 ENHRY and CDR2 SYGVKD come from the germline V gene. CDR3 protein: CAISETGLNTEAFF. CDR3 in DNA: TGTGCCATCAGTGAAACAGGGCTGAACACTGAAGCTTTCTTT.

For this clonotype: This sequence may be a read error, since a much larger clone differs from it by one base. The chain recombines TRBV11-2 with TRBJ2-6, with a tentative D call TRBD1 (6 bases). CDR1 is SGHAT and CDR2 is FQNNGV in the germline V gene. This CDR3 contains 15 residues. The chain's CDR3 is CASSLIGGEANVMTF. DNA of the CDR3: TGTGCCAGCAGCTTAATAGGGGGTGAGGCCAACGTCATGACTTTC. Filled out from reference TRBV11-2 and TRBJ2-6, the complete variable domain reads EAGVAQSPRYKIIEKRQSVAFWCNPISGHATLYWYQQILGQGPKLLIQFQNNGVVDDSQLPKDRFSAERLKGVDSTLKIQPAKLEDSAVYLCASSLIGGEANVMTFGAGSRLTVL.

This rearrangement joins TRBV5-4 to TRBJ2-7, with D possibly matching TRBD2 (5 bases). V was clipped by 1 base and J by 7 bases, with 12 bases between them. Germline CDR1 reads SGHNT; CDR2 reads YYREEE (reference sequence). This CDR3 is built from 13 residues. The CDR3: CASSLSGIEEQYF. The CDR3 coding sequence is TGTGCCAGCAGCTTGAGCGGAATCGAGGAGCAGTACTTC.

The table lists this clonotype with a few counts. This chain uses TRBV7-8 with TRBJ2-5; 9 bases map to TRBD1. This CDR3 contains 17 residues. CDR1 and CDR2 (germline): SGHVS, FQNEAQ. V shed 8 bases and J 1 base; nucleotides not matched to a gene: 14. In DNA, the CDR3 is TGTGCCAGCGATAGCCCCCAACACAGGGGGCTCCAAGAGACCCAGTACTTC. The encoded protein is CASDSPQHRGLQETQYF.

This clonotype was counted a few times. This sequence joins TRBV7-8 and TRBJ1-1; 9 nucleotides align to TRBD1. Germline CDR1 is SGHVS and CDR2 is FQNEAQ. With 5 bases clipped from V and 6 bases from J, the junction kept 7 bases outside the gene matches. The CDR3 runs to 14 residues. The CDR3 is CASSARTGVAEAFF. CDR3 bases: TGTGCCAGCAGCGCCCGGACAGGGGTGGCTGAAGCTTTCTTT.

This chain uses TRBV20-1 with TRBJ1-2, with 8 nucleotides matching TRBD1. The germline V gene encodes CDR1 DFQATT and CDR2 SNEGSKA (reference sequence). CDR3 length: 13 residues. V shed 5 bases and J 3 bases; nucleotides not matched to a gene: 5. CDR3 sequence: CSAGQGTDYGYTF. The CDR3 nucleotides read TGCAGTGCTGGACAGGGAACCGACTATGGCTACACCTTC.

At least ten counts were recorded for this clonotype. This sequence joins TRBV20-1 and TRBJ1-2, with a tentative D call TRBD1 (5 bases). The CDR3 is 11 amino acids. Trimming left V 3 bases short and J 7 bases short, with 9 bases between. CDR1 and CDR2 (germline): DFQATT, SNEGSKA (reference sequence). The CDR3 DNA reads as TGCAGTGCTAGCGACAGTATTGGCTACACCTTC. It yields the protein CSASDSIGYTF.

The CDR3 sequence is CSARPREANTIYF. CDR3 coding DNA: TGCAGTGCTAGACCTCGCGAGGCAAACACCATATATTTT. The rearrangement joins TRBV20-1 to TRBJ1-3; D not resolved. The ends were cut back, 2 bases at V and 6 bases at J, with 11 bases in the middle. Looked up from germline, CDR1 is DFQATT and CDR2 is SNEGSKA (reference sequence). The CDR3 is made up of 13 amino acids.

V is TRBV10-3 and J is TRBJ1-1; 7 bases map to TRBD1. This CDR3 contains 13 residues. Germline values: CDR1 ENHRY, CDR2 SYGVKD. The V gene end was trimmed by 6 bases and the J gene end by 1 base; junction bases not matched to a gene: 2. CDR3: CAIRGQPNTEAFF. The CDR3 nucleotides read TGTGCCATCAGGGGACAGCCGAACACTGAAGCTTTCTTT.